The clone carrying this T cell receptor beta chain was counted a single time. In the study's own analysis: Amplification with reference gene primers provided the estimates of nucleated cell counts. The protocol was immunoSEQ multiplex PCR, while the TCRdb copy is restricted to in-frame clones and leaves out a portion. From that table come the V and J calls and clone size; the DNA was used to work out D and trimming. The sample contains hundreds of thousands of clones, 91% of which appear only once. V lost 4 bases and J lost 6; bases outside the gene matches: 8. CDR3 length: 17 residues. Germline V lookup: CDR1 SEHNR, CDR2 FQNEAQ (reference sequence). These data originate in a study of blood T cell repertoires in COVID-19. Across the whole study: PBMCs, B-cell-depleted T cells, or T cells provided the cDNA or gDNA that made up the material.

The material sequenced was peripheral blood. The chain links TRBV7-9 to TRBJ2-1; 14 nucleotides match TRBD2. The receptor comes from a woman under 30 who had recovered from COVID-19. CDR3 amino acids: CASSSGLAGVPSNEQFF. The DNA for the CDR3 is TGTGCCAGCAGCTCGGGACTAGCGGGAGTACCCAGCAATGAGCAGTTCTTC.